This TCR beta chain is drawn from a study of shared clonotypes between healthy human individuals. The overall study: Donors were a couple of women and a few men aged 18 to 49. Study-wide findings and caveats: Rarefaction showed sorted-subset sequencing was incomplete despite large depth. Among the subsets, naive ones generally showed larger estimated richness than memory ones.

Cells designated naive CD8 were CD45RO-negative and were positively selected for CCR7, with terminally differentiated effector memory CD45RA+ cells excluded. Every contributor of samples was a Caucasian grown-up residing in Nashville, Tennessee. On this clone: The target antigen is unknown.

CDR1 is LNHDA, CDR2 SQIVND, per germline (reference sequence). V was clipped by 3 bases and J by 16 bases, with 16 bases between them. There are 12 residues in the CDR3. Clones were read by immunoSEQ multiplex PCR, and TCRdb kept only the in-frame ones, dropping some. The table lists under 1 million clones, approximately 92% of them singletons. Material: naive CD8+ T cells sorted from blood. The sequence was collected from a man under 40 in good health. The J gene is TRBJ2-1, the V gene TRBV19; D remains ambiguous. For the CDR3, the DNA is TGTGCCAGTAGTATTGGACCCCTTCTGCGATTCTTC. Protein sequence: CASSIGPLLRFF.